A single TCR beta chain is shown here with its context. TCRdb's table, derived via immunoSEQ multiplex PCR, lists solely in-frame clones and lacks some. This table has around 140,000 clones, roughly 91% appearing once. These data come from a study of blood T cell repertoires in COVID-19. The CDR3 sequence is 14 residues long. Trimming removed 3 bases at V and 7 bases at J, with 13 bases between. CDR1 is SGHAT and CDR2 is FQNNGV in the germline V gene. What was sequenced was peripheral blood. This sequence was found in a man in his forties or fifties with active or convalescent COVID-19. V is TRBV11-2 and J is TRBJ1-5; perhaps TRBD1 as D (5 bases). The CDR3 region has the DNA TGTGCCAGCAGCTTTTCGGGGGGGGGACAGCCCCAGCATTTT. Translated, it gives CASSFSGGGQPQHF.